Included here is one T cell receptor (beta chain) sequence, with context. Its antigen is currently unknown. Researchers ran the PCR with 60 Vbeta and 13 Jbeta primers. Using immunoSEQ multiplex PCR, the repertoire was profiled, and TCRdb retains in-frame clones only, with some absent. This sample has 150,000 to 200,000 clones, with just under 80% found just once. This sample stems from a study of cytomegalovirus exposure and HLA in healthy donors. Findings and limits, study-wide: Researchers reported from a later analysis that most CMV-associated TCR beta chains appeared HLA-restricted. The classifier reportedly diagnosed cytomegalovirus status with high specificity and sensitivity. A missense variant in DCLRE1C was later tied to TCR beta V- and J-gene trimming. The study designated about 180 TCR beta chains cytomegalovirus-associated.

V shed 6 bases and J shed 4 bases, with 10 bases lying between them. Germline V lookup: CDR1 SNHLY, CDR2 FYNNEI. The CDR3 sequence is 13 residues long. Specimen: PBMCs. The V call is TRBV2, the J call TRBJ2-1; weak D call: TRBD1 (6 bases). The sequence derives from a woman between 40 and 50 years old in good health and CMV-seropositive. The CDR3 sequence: CASRVDRYNEQFF. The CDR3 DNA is TGTGCCAGCAGAGTGGACAGATACAATGAGCAGTTCTTC.